Below are 9 T cell receptor beta chains sequenced from a single sample in a study of Graves' ophthalmopathy and Graves' hyperthyroidism. The sequenced template was RNA, covering the TCR beta CDR3 region. Following a first-round RT-PCR that used HTBI primers, a second-round multiplex PCR was carried out. Each CDR3 protein gets one entry after TCRdb re-called the multiplex PCR reads with MiXCR. The table includes hundreds of thousands of distinct CDR3 sequences, around 50% detected once. Sequenced sample: peripheral blood. These receptors came from an adult man with Graves' ophthalmopathy.

This clonotype was seen repeatedly, ten times or more. The chain combines TRBV12-3 or TRBV12-4 with TRBJ2-6; D remains ambiguous. The V end lost 5 bases, the J end lost 4 bases, and 9 bases lay between the germline ends. The CDR3 has 14 amino acids. The DNA for the CDR3 is TGTGCCAGCAGTCTCTCTCTGGGGGCCAACGTCCTGACTTTC. It translates to CASSLSLGANVLTF.

The gene calls are TRBV28 and TRBJ1-1, with D unclear. The CDR3 is 11 amino acids. V shed 6 bases and J shed 7 bases, with 9 bases lying between them. The germline CDR1 and CDR2 sequences are MDHEN and SYDVKM. In DNA, the CDR3 is TGTGCCAGCAGGGACGGAATTGAAGCTTTCTTT. It is translated as CASRDGIEAFF.

The chain links TRBV20-1 to TRBJ2-5, with a weak D call TRBD2 (7 bases). The CDR3 covers 14 residues. Trimming took off 8 bases at V and 5 bases at J, with 21 bases between the two ends. Germline assignment: CDR1 DFQATT and CDR2 SNEGSKA (reference sequence). CDR3 bases: TGCAGTCGCGAGGAGGGGGGGGTGGTGGAGACCCAGTACTTC. This gives the protein CSREEGGVVETQYF.

The V gene is TRBV2, the J gene TRBJ1-4; no reliable D call. The germline V and J ends were trimmed by 5 bases and 3 bases, with 10 bases remaining between them. Per germline, CDR1 SNHLY and CDR2 FYNNEI. This CDR3 contains 14 residues. The CDR3 nucleotides read TGTGCCAGCAGTTTTCACAGTTCTAATGAAAAACTGTTTTTT. It translates to CASSFHSSNEKLFF. Supplemented by reference TRBV2 and TRBJ1-4, the full variable domain reads EPEVTQTPSHQVTQMGQEVILRCVPISNHLYFYWYRQILGQKVEFLVSFYNNEISEKSEIFDDQFSVERPDGSNFTLKIRSTKLEDSAMYFCASSFHSSNEKLFFGSGTQLSVL.

This chain uses TRBV6-1 with TRBJ2-5; tentative D call: TRBD1 (6 bases). Trimming took 2 bases from V and 1 from J, leaving 14 bases between them. The CDR3 runs 16 residues. Germline lookup yields CDR1 MNHNS and CDR2 SASEGT. CDR3 amino acids: CASSEMTGGSQETQYF. In DNA, the CDR3 is TGTGCCAGCAGTGAAATGACAGGAGGTTCCCAAGAGACCCAGTACTTC.

This chain's CDR3 is CSARSADSYEQYF. CDR3 in DNA: TGCAGTGCTAGATCCGCAGACAGTTACGAGCAGTACTTC. The chain has TRBV20-1 and TRBJ2-7; D is perhaps TRBD1 (5 bases). The V gene lost 2 bases and the J gene lost 4 bases, with 12 bases spanning the gap. The CDR3 totals 13 residues. Germline lookup yields CDR1 DFQATT and CDR2 SNEGSKA (reference sequence).

This clonotype has at least ten counts. The V gene is TRBV10-2, the J gene TRBJ1-1; possible D gene TRBD1, 5 bases. This CDR3 is built from 14 residues. Trimming took 3 bases from V and 0 from J, leaving 8 bases between them. Germline V gene data show CDR1 as WSHSY and CDR2 as SAAADI. This CDR3 reads CASSESRVNTEAFF. The CDR3 bases are TGCGCCAGCAGTGAAAGCAGGGTGAACACTGAAGCTTTCTTT.

This clonotype was seen only a few times. This sequence joins TRBV20-1 and TRBJ1-5; unclear D gene. V lost 1 base and J 6 bases, leaving 10 bases between the germline ends. The CDR3 is 13 residues long. From germline, CDR1 is DFQATT and CDR2 SNEGSKA (reference sequence). The CDR3 is CSARGGISQPQHF. The CDR3 DNA sequence: TGCAGTGCTAGAGGGGGTATAAGTCAGCCCCAGCATTTT.

CDR3 nucleotide sequence: TGCAGTGCTAGAGTGGGGACTAGGGCCCCCTGGGCCGGGGAGCTGTTTTTT. Translated: CSARVGTRAPWAGELFF. The V and J genes are TRBV20-1 and TRBJ2-2; 8 nucleotides align to TRBD2. This CDR3 has 17 amino acids. Germline CDR1 DFQATT, CDR2 SNEGSKA (reference sequence). Trimming removed 1 base from V and 6 bases from J; junction bases left unmatched: 13.